This T cell receptor (beta chain) was observed in a study of cytomegalovirus exposure and HLA in healthy donors (dated by TCRdb to the late 2010s). About the study as a whole: An earlier analysis of several hundred of the donors reported under 300 Gb of sequence data and around 110 million unique TCR beta sequences obtained from some 200 million T cells. The T cell repertoires of 700 or so subjects were profiled by immunosequencing and related to cytomegalovirus serostatus. Among about 400 genotyped donors of the cohort, an average of approximately 200,000 unique TCR beta nucleotide sequences was sequenced per donor, of which roughly 17% were non-productive. An earlier analysis of approximately 630 of the donors applied high-throughput TCR beta sequencing to assess whether each TCR beta V gene segment acted as functional or pseudogenic. The later analysis used no new phenotypic data to find candidate immune exposures, relying instead on TCR beta sequences and their occurrence across donors. Roughly five DR-DQ haplotypes were handled as single units for association and clustering, since linkage in the cohort was strong. About 280 gigabases of sequencing data and approximately 93 million unique TCR sequences were included in an early release covering about 700 HLA-typed donors. The study aimed to test whether signatures of past pathogen exposure could be identified by cataloging public T cell receptors. Donor age, sex, ethnicity and CMV serostatus were collected together with the repertoire data. To predict cytomegalovirus infection status, the study combined high-throughput TCR immunosequencing, statistical association of individual TCRs with disease status, and machine learning. Every repertoire in the discovery cohort had been generated on one and the same sequencing platform. Typing coverage differed by locus: A, B, C, DRB1 and DQB1 were typed in roughly 629-630 donors, DQA1 in 522, DPA1 in roughly 590, and DPB1 in just under 490. Class I and class II HLA loci were covered by the typing at four-digit resolution. Besides the first cohort of roughly 660 subjects, a separate validation cohort made up of over 100 different subjects was used. In a later genetic analysis, genome-wide SNP genotypes for about 55% of the roughly 700 donors were used, and that subset was treated as a discovery cohort. Of the 398 genotyped donors, approximately 81% were placed in the genetic ancestry cluster associated with self-reported Caucasian donors. To study patterns of TCR occurrence, a later analysis re-analyzed previously published TCR beta repertoires from more than 550 donors and added high-resolution HLA genotyping.

Broad study findings and their caveats: About 15 rarely observed V segments, including chromosome 9 orphons, were excluded from the earlier analysis of approximately 500 of the donors because counts were too low. A few of the identified cytomegalovirus-associated TCR beta chains were confirmed in vitro to be specific for cytomegalovirus antigens. The authors suggested that the approach could potentially be extended to other disease states and immunological phenotypes. A further reported finding was that TCR beta sequences accurately predicted the HLA-A and HLA-B alleles for most subjects in the first cohort. In a later analysis, most CMV-associated TCR beta chains were found to appear HLA-restricted, with HLA associations seemingly driven largely by CMV exposure. CMV serostatus was the only immune exposure information available for the cohort. In this cohort, only TCR beta chains were sequenced, and detectable features were limited by the absence of alpha or paired-chain data. A total of 164 TCR beta chains were listed by the study as associated with cytomegalovirus. Most TCR sequences were observed very rarely across donors, whereas some public TCRs were present in many individuals. A later genetic analysis reported fewer N-insertions in productive TCRs among donors in an Asian-associated ancestry cluster than the approximately 700-donor mean. An association between a missense DCLRE1C variant and V-gene and J-gene trimming of TCR beta chains was found in a later genetic analysis and replicated in an independent cohort. A cluster of highly shared sequence variants was judged likely to be a technical artifact of the sequencing pipeline. According to a later analysis, parvovirus B19, influenza, CMV and Epstein-Barr virus appeared linked to several top co-occurrence clusters. In an earlier analysis of 450 to 750 of the donors, most TCR beta V segments appeared in productive rearrangements about 87% or about 30% of the time, broadly matching IMGT annotations. The presence/absence analyses assumed that sequencing depth was roughly uniform across donors, and that assumption may not be true. Because some donors lacked HLA typing at each locus, the association tests relied only on the typed subset. The classifier was reported to diagnose cytomegalovirus status with high specificity and sensitivity in both the original cohort and the validation cohort. Some IMGT-functional V segments, including TRBV6-2 and TRBV6-3, could not be told apart with the 87-base-pair reads, so those segments were excluded. Assigning TCR associations to individual alleles was difficult when HLA alleles, especially DR and DQ, strongly co-occurred. Correlated functional status among segregating V segments might be attributable to linkage disequilibrium, but an unknown experimental factor could not be ruled out. In a later analysis, HLA-associated TCR beta chains were found to be more clonally expanded and to have lower generation probabilities than equally common non-associated chains. In a later analysis, some 17,000 TCR beta sequences were associated with specific HLA alleles at a false discovery rate of 0.05. In a later analysis, TCR association rates were found to vary across HLA loci, with the most associated TCRs seen for DRB1 alleles and the fewest for HLA-C alleles.

The cohort was made up of 500 to 800 healthy bone marrow donors. At the time of sampling, all cohort members were nominally healthy, though unrecorded immune exposures were likely present. The donor tested CMV seropositive and was one of the 289 seropositive cohort members. A peripheral blood sample was collected from each donor, and TCR beta sequencing was performed on peripheral blood mononuclear cells. The Qiagen DNeasy Blood Extraction Kit was used to extract genomic DNA from the blood cell samples. Comment on this clone: The clone's antigen remains unknown. The record has no base qualities; no much larger clone is one base away.

Libraries came from the immunoSEQ multiplex PCR assay. For the multiplex PCR, a mixture combining 60 forward primers for TCR Vbeta segments and 13 reverse primers for TCR Jbeta segments was used. A multiplex PCR assay on genomic DNA amplified the CDR3 region of rearranged TCR beta genes. The amplified TCR beta libraries were sequenced on the Illumina HiSeq System as 87-base-pair reads. Under the source paper's analysis protocol: A later analysis counted some 74 million unique TCR beta chains across the roughly 700 repertoires, and about 10 million of these chains were shared by at least two donors. To remove PCR and sequencing errors, raw reads were error-corrected and collapsed into unique sequences using a nearest-neighbor algorithm that merged closely related sequences. Alignment of CDR3 sequences to IMGT reference sequences was used to assign V, D and J gene segments. For a sequence to be retained, a match of at least six nucleotides to both a V gene segment and a J gene segment was required. Rearrangements were called productive when the CDR3 lacked stop codons and stayed in frame with V and J; all others were non-productive. CDR3 was defined by IMGT convention, running from the second conserved V-encoded cysteine to the conserved J-encoded phenylalanine. In an earlier analysis of some 550 of the donors, sequences lacking an unambiguous match to a single V gene segment were excluded. In an earlier analysis of 450 to 700 of the donors, V segments were called functional above 56.7% productive rearrangements and were called segregating when the between-donor standard deviation exceeded 5%. A statistical classification framework was developed to diagnose cytomegalovirus status using the catalog of TCR beta chain sequences. In a later analysis, V and J genes were assigned by comparing TCR nucleotide sequences against IMGT/GENE-DB human TR gene sequences. In a later analysis, CDR3 sequences and most-parsimonious VDJ recombination scenarios were assigned using the TCRdist pipeline. In a later analysis, each TCR beta chain was defined by its CDR3 amino acid sequence together with its V-gene family, and reads lacking a unique V-gene family were excluded. A later analysis removed 500 to 650 highly shared, low-generation-probability nucleotide sequences to deal with suspected cross-contamination and a sequencing artifact. For each public chain, a later analysis derived a clonal expansion index from normalized ranks of inferred template counts within each repertoire. In a later analysis, generation probabilities were computed with a VDJ recombination model fitted to out-of-frame rearrangements, and the resulting probabilities were checked against IGoR. Hypergeometric tests were used in a later analysis to score TCR-TCR, TCR-HLA and TCR-CMV co-occurrence, with a repertoire-size bias correction applied to the TCR pairs. In a later analysis, false discovery rates were estimated by permuting HLA or CMV assignments 20 times. In a later analysis, co-occurring TCRs were grouped with DBSCAN, and TCRdist sequence similarity was added when clustering was performed within HLA-allele-positive subsets. Co-occurrence clustering excluded repertoires with fewer than 30,000 or more than 120,000 public chains, plus five with anomalous nucleotide sharing. Held by TCRdb, this immuneACCESS table contains in-frame sequences only and omits some clones. Under half of the omission traces to an unresolved V gene where checked; the cause of the rest is unknown. From that table come the V and J calls and clone size; the DNA was used to work out D and trimming. The sample table records about 210,000 clones; around 76% of these occur just once. The ten largest make up around 6% of the sample.

CDR1 and CDR2 (MNHEY, SMNVEV) derive from the germline V gene (reference sequence). The CDR3 numbers 15 residues from cysteine through phenylalanine. The kept DNA is CDR3 alone, 45 bases in frame from the first base. V is pared back by 2 bases and J by 7 bases, with 15 bases lying between the germline termini. The sequencing sample was made of PBMCs. The rearrangement joined TRBV27 to TRBJ1-3; 5 matching bases give a weak D call of TRBD1. This clonotype was obtained from a middle-aged man in good health and CMV-seropositive. The DNA sequence follows: TGTGCCAGCAGTTTAAGCGGCGGGACGGGGAACACCATATATTTT. The encoded protein is CASSLSGGTGNTIYF.